This TCR beta chain was sequenced for a study of CD8+CD57+ T cells in acquired aplastic anemia. Previously, flow cytometry had revealed CD8+CD57+ cell expansion in the patients chosen for sequencing. Each of the patients presented with severe acquired aplastic anemia. No therapy had been given to the patients at the time of blood sampling. Genomic DNA, the template, was used for profiling of the TCR beta VDJ and CDR3. TCRdb fed the reads into MiXCR, producing one record per CDR3 protein. Of some 200,000 distinct CDR3 sequences listed, about half were seen once; the top ten hold nearly 20%. Germline CDR1 reads SNHLY; CDR2 reads FYNNEI. The CDR3 is 17 amino acids. Trimming shortened V by 6 bases and J by 2 bases, and 22 bases separated the two germline ends.

The source of this sequence is a human donor with aplastic anemia. V usage is TRBV2 and J usage is TRBJ1-1; maybe TRBD1 (5 bases). Sequencing was performed on sorted CD4+, CD8+, or CD8+CD57+ T cells (not recorded which) from PBMCs. For the CDR3, the DNA is TGTGCCAGCAGGGAACGGGGGGTAACAGGTTTTAACACTGAAGCTTTCTTT. Its protein product is CASRERGVTGFNTEAFF.